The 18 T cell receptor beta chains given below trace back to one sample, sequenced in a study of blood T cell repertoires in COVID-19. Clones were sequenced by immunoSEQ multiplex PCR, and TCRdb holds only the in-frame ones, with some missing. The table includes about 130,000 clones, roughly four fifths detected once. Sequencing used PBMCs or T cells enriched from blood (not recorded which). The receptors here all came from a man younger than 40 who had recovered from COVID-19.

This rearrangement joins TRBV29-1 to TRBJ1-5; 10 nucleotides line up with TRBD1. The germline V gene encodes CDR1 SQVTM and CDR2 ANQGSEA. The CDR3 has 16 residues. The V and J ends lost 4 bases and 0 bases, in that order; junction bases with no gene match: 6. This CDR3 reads CSVGDRGPNSNQPQHF. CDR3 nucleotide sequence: TGCAGCGTTGGGGACAGGGGCCCGAATAGCAATCAGCCCCAGCATTTT.

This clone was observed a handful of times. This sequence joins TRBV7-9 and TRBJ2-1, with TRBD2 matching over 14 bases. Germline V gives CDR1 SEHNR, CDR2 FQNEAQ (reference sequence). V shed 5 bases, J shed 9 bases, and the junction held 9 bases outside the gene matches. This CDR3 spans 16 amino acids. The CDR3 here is CASSAGLAGGAAEQFF. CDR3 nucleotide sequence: TGTGCCAGCAGCGCAGGACTAGCGGGAGGTGCAGCTGAGCAGTTCTTC.

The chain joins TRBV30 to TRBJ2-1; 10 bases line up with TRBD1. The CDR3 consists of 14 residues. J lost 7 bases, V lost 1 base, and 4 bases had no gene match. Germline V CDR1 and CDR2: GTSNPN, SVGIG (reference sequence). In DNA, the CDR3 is TGTGCCTGGAGTGGACAGGGGGCGTTGAATGAGCAGTTCTTC. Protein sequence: CAWSGQGALNEQFF. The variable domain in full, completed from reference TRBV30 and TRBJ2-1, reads SQTIHQWPATLVQPVGSPLSLECTVEGTSNPNLYWYRQAAGRGLQLLFYSVGIGQISSEVPQNLSASRPQDRQFILSSKKLLLSDSGFYLCAWSGQGALNEQFFGPGTRLTVL.

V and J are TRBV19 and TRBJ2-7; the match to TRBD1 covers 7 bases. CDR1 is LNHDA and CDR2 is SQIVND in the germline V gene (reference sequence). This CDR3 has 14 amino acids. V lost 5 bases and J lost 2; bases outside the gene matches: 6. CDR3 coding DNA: TGTGCCAGTAGTGGTCGGGACAGTCCCTACGAGCAGTACGTC. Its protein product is CASSGRDSPYEQYV.

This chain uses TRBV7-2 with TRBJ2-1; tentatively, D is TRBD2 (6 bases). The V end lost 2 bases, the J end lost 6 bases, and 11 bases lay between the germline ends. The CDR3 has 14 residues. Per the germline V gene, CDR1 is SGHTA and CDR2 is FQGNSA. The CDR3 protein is CASSLYGTFNEQFF. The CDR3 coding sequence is TGTGCCAGCAGCTTATACGGGACTTTCAATGAGCAGTTCTTC.

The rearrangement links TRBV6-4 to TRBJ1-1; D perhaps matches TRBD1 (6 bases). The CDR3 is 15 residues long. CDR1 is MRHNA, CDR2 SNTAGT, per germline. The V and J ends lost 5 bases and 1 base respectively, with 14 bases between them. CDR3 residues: CASSKEDSPNTEAFF. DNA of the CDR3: TGTGCCAGCAGTAAAGAGGACAGCCCGAACACTGAAGCTTTCTTT.

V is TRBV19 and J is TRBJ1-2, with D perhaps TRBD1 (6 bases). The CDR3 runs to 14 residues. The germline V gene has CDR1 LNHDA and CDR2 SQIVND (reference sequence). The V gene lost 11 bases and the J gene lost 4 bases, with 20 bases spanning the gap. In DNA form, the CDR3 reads TGTGCCTCCTCCCCGGACAGCTTGGGCTATGGCTACACCTTC. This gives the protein CASSPDSLGYGYTF. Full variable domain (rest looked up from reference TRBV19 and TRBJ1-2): DGGITQSPKYLFRKEGQNVTLSCEQNLNHDAMYWYRQDPGQGLRLIYYSQIVNDFQKGDIAEGYSVSREKKESFPLTVTSAQKNPTAFYLCASSPDSLGYGYTFGSGTRLTVV.

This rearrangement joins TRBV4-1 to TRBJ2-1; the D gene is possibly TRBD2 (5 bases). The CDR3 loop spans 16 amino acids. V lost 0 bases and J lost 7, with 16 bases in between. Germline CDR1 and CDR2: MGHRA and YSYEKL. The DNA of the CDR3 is TGCGCCAGCAGCCAAGAAGGCCACATCACGGGGAATGAGCAGTTCTTC. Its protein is CASSQEGHITGNEQFF.

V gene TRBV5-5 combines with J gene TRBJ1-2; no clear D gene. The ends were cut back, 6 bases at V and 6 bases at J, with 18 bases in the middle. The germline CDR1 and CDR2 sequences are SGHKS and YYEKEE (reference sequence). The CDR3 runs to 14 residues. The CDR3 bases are TGTGCCAGCACCGGGCTGTGGGAGCGGAATGGCTACACCTTC. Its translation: CASTGLWERNGYTF.

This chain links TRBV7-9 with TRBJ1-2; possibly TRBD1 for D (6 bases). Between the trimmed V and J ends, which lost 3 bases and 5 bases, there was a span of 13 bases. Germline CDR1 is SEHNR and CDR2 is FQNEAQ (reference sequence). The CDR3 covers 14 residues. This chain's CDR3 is CASSFTGPGYGYTF. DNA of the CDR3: TGTGCCAGCAGCTTTACAGGGCCCGGGTATGGCTACACCTTC.

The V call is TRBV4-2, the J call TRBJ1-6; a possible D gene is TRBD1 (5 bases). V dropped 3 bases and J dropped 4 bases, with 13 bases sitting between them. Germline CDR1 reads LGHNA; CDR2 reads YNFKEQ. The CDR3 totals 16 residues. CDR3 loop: CASSQYDSIYNSPLHF. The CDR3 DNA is TGTGCCAGCAGCCAGTATGACAGCATTTATAATTCACCCCTCCACTTT.

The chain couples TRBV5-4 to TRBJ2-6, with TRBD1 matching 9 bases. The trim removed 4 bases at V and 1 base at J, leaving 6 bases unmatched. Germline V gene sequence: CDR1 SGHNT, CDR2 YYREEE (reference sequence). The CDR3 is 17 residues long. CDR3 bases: TGTGCCAGCAGCCAGGGACAGGGACCATCTGGGGCCAACGTCCTGACTTTC. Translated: CASSQGQGPSGANVLTF.

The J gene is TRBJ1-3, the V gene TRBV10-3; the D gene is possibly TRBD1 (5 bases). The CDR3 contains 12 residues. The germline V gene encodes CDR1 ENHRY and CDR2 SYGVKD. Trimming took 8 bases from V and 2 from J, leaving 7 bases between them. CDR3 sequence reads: CAIAGTGNTIYF. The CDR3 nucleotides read TGTGCCATCGCAGGGACTGGAAACACCATATATTTT.

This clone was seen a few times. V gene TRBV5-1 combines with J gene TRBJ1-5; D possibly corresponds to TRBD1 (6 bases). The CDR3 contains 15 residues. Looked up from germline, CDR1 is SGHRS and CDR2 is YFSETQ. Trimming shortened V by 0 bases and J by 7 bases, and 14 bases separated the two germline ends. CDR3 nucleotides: TGCGCCAGCAGCTTGGCCGCAGGGGAGGGACAGCCCCAGCATTTT. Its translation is CASSLAAGEGQPQHF.

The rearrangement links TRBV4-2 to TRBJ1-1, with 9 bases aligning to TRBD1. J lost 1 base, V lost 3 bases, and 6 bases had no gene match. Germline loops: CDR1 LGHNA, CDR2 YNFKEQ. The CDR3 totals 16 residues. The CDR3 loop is CASSQEPGQGNTEAFF. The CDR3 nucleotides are TGTGCCAGCAGCCAGGAACCGGGACAGGGGAACACTGAAGCTTTCTTT.

CDR3 DNA sequence: TGTGCCAGCAGCGGGACAGGGGACTATGGCTACACCTTC. Encoded protein: CASSGTGDYGYTF. V gene TRBV5-4 combines with J gene TRBJ1-2; 10 bases align to TRBD1. V shed 4 bases, J shed 3 bases, and the junction held 0 bases outside the gene matches. This CDR3 spans 13 amino acids. Germline lookup yields CDR1 SGHNT and CDR2 YYREEE (reference sequence).

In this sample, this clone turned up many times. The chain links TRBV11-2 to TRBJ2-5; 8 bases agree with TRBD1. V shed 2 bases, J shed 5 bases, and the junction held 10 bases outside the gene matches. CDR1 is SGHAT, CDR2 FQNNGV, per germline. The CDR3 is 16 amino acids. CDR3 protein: CASSLNPGGAGETQYF. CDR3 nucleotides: TGTGCCAGCAGCTTAAATCCAGGGGGCGCAGGGGAGACCCAGTACTTC.

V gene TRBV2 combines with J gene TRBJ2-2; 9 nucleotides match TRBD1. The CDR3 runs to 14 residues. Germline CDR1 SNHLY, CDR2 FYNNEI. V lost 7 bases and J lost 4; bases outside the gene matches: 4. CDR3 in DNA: TGTGCCAGCACCGGACAGGGGACCACCGGGGAGCTGTTTTTT. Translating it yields CASTGQGTTGELFF.